This TCR beta chain is from a study of T cell responses to AZD1222 COVID-19 vaccine. General study findings and limits: Spike-specific TCRs gained breadth and depth after people received two AZD1222 doses. There were mostly white British donors and more females than males, and clonal diversity was possibly underestimated. Vaccine-related CD4 TCRs covered spike, predominating at 160-218 and 743-854.

Sequenced by immunoSEQ multiplex PCR; TCRdb stores in-frame clones only, minus some. The sample includes under 200,000 clones, approximately 93% of them seen just once. The V and J ends lost 2 bases and 4 bases respectively, with 12 bases between them. Germline-derived CDR1 and CDR2 are KGHSH and LQKENI. This CDR3 is 15 amino acids long. On this clone: Its antigen is still unknown.

The clonotype originates from an adult in good health. The rearrangement uses TRBV18 and TRBJ1-3; D is possibly TRBD1 (5 bases). The sequenced sample was peripheral blood, obtained on day 0 of AZD1222 vaccination. The CDR3 reads CASSPGAGTGNTIYF. The CDR3, as DNA: TGTGCCAGCTCACCAGGGGCAGGGACGGGAAACACCATATATTTT.